This T cell receptor beta chain derives from a study of radiation and T cells in renal cell carcinoma. Study in general: Nephrectomy followed 15 Gy stereotactic body radiation by 4 weeks. Study conclusions and caveats: Without pretreatment biopsies, baseline tumor clonotype presence was undetermined.

Regarding time point: baseline pretreatment blood. Treatment of the sample: 15 Gy SBRT to primary tumor, nephrectomy 4 weeks later. Clear cell pathology was present in this patient's renal cell carcinoma. The CDR3 is made up of 13 amino acids. The V gene's germline CDR1 is SGHTA and CDR2 FQGNSA. V dropped 3 bases and J dropped 3 bases, with 8 bases sitting between them. On this clone: Its antigen is not identified.

Sequencing was performed with immunoSEQ multiplex PCR; in TCRdb, only in-frame clones are kept and a portion is missing. The table has approximately 140,000 clones, approximately 82% seen once. The specimen was blood, collected from a patient whose treatment included radiotherapy and nephrectomy. The rearrangement joins TRBV7-2 to TRBJ1-1; maybe TRBD1 (5 bases). This clonotype originated in a woman aged 45-65 years with renal cell carcinoma. In nucleotides, the CDR3 is TGTGCCAGCAGCTTGGGGGAGTACACTGAAGCTTTCTTT. Translation: CASSLGEYTEAFF.